The clone carrying this T cell receptor beta chain came up many times. These data belong to a study of blood T cell repertoires in COVID-19. Looking at the study overall: Acute and convalescent COVID-19 samples came from the United States, Italy and Spain. PBMCs, B-cell-depleted T cells, or T cells provided the cDNA or gDNA that made up the material.

Researchers sorted participants into cohorts using their self-reported clinical history. The germline CDR1 and CDR2 sequences are SGHTA and FQGNSA. Trimming cost V 1 base and J 3 bases; bases outside gene matches: 8. This CDR3 comprises 17 residues. Under the authors' procedure: Cell counts per sample came from amplifying reference gene primers. Assay used: immunoSEQ multiplex PCR; TCRdb lists only in-frame clones, some missing. V and J calls and clone size are those listed in that table; D and trimming were worked out from the DNA. The repertoire includes around 300,000 clones, less than 85% of them detected once, and 2.5% sits in the top ten.

The rearrangement joins TRBV7-2 to TRBJ1-5, with 8 bases identical to TRBD1. The clonotype was recovered from a woman aged 50 to 60 who had recovered from COVID-19. The specimen was PBMCs or T cells enriched from blood (not recorded which). The CDR3 sequence is CASSLVGRGLINQPQHF. CDR3 sequence (DNA): TGTGCCAGCAGCTTAGTCGGCAGGGGGCTCATCAATCAGCCCCAGCATTTT.